The 30 T cell receptor beta chains reported below all come from one sample, sequenced in a study of control samples from healthy donors and cancer patients. Sequencing was performed with immunoSEQ multiplex PCR; in TCRdb, only in-frame clones are kept and a portion is missing. The sample shows approximately 170,000 clones, around 92% of them seen only once. Material for sequencing was blood. The receptor set was obtained from a woman between 25 and 40 years old in good health.

The V gene is TRBV6-4, the J gene TRBJ1-5, with TRBD1 as a possible D gene (5 bases). The CDR3 extends over 16 amino acids. Germline CDR1 MRHNA, CDR2 SNTAGT. Trimming cost V 2 bases and J 1 base, with 12 bases left between them. The CDR3 sequence is CASSDGGEGSNQPQHF. Here the CDR3 DNA reads TGTGCCAGCAGTGACGGGGGGGAGGGGAGCAATCAGCCCCAGCATTTT.

This sequence joins TRBV7-3 and TRBJ2-1; 7 positions match TRBD1. The CDR3 has 14 amino acids. Germline V gene sequence: CDR1 SGHTA, CDR2 FQGTGA. The J segment lost 12 bases and the V segment lost 5 bases, leaving 13 bases of the junction unmatched. CDR3 bases: TGTGCCAGCAGCGCGTCCGGGACAGAGTCGGGGCAGTTCTTC. It translates to CASSASGTESGQFF.

This clone was picked up a small number of times. Other nucleotide sequences in the sample specify the same CDR3. V and J are TRBV18 and TRBJ2-5, with D possibly TRBD1 on 6 matching bases. The CDR3 covers 13 residues. Germline V gene data show CDR1 as KGHSH and CDR2 as LQKENI. V was trimmed by 3 bases and J by 2 bases, leaving 7 bases between them. This CDR3 is CASSPGQQETQYF. CDR3 nucleotide sequence: TGTGCCAGCTCACCCGGACAGCAAGAGACCCAGTACTTC. Combining the CDR3 with reference TRBV18 and TRBJ2-5 gives the whole variable domain NAGVMQNPRHLVRRRGQEARLRCSPMKGHSHVYWYRQLPEEGLKFMVYLQKENIIDESGMPKERFSAEFPKEGPSILRIQQVVRGDSAAYFCASSPGQQETQYFGPGTRLLVL.

The CDR3 sequence: CAWSGAAKNIQYF. The CDR3 DNA reads as TGTGCCTGGAGTGGTGCAGCCAAAAACATTCAGTACTTC. The J gene is TRBJ2-4, the V gene TRBV30, with no clear D. V dropped 1 base and J dropped 0 bases, with 4 bases sitting between them. This CDR3 has 13 residues. The V gene's germline CDR1 is GTSNPN and CDR2 SVGIG (reference sequence).

CDR3 residues: CASSHGQVGNEQFF. The DNA of the CDR3 is TGTGCCAGCAGCCACGGACAGGTGGGCAATGAGCAGTTCTTC. This chain uses TRBV11-3 with TRBJ2-1, with 7 nucleotides matching TRBD1. The V gene end was trimmed by 5 bases and the J gene end by 6 bases; junction bases not matched to a gene: 7. CDR3 length: 14 amino acids. Germline CDR1 SGHNT, CDR2 YENEEA.

This clone was found once. This chain uses TRBV6-4 with TRBJ1-5; 10 bases are shared with TRBD1. Germline V lookup: CDR1 MRHNA, CDR2 SNTAGT. V shed 6 bases and J 4 bases; nucleotides not matched to a gene: 6. The CDR3 runs 15 residues. CDR3: CASRYPGQGNQPQHF. The CDR3 nucleotides are TGTGCCAGCAGATACCCGGGACAGGGGAATCAGCCCCAGCATTTT.

V usage is TRBV5-1 and J usage is TRBJ1-6; D is uncertain. This CDR3 is 13 amino acids long. V was clipped by 2 bases and J by 5 bases, with 5 bases between them. CDR1 SGHRS and CDR2 YFSETQ come from the germline V gene. The CDR3 loop is CASSLGNNSPLHF. In DNA form, the CDR3 reads TGCGCCAGCAGCTTAGGGAATAATTCACCCCTCCACTTT.

Worth noting for this clone: At one of its ends the junction is not consistent with the germline gene, which may arise from a read error. The rearrangement uses TRBV24-1 and TRBJ2-3; D might be TRBD2 (5 bases). This CDR3 is 13 amino acids long. Germline V gene lookup returns CDR1 KGHDR and CDR2 SFDVKD. The CDR3 loop is CATREGVTDTQYF. The CDR3 DNA reads as TGTGCCACCCGTGAGGGTGTCACAGATACGCAGTATTTT.

This chain connects TRBV3-1 (or the pseudogene TRBV3-2) to TRBJ1-5; D possibly corresponds to TRBD1 (5 bases). Germline CDR1 is LGHDT and CDR2 is YNNKEL (reference sequence). V lost 2 bases and J lost 5, with 10 bases in between. The CDR3 runs to 14 residues. The CDR3: CASSQRGGDQPQHF. As DNA, the CDR3 is TGTGCCAGCAGCCAACGGGGAGGGGATCAGCCCCAGCATTTT.

The chain combines TRBV11-2 with TRBJ2-1; D may be TRBD1 or TRBD2 (5 bases each). Per germline, CDR1 SGHAT and CDR2 FQNNGV. The CDR3 spans 16 residues. V gave up 2 bases and J gave up 3 bases, with 14 bases separating them. CDR3 coding DNA: TGTGCCAGCAGCTTAAGGTTGGGGGATCTCTACAATGAGCAGTTCTTC. Amino acids: CASSLRLGDLYNEQFF.

The J gene is TRBJ2-7, the V gene TRBV28, with 9 positions matching TRBD1. This CDR3 has 16 residues. Germline trimming cut 3 bases from V and 2 bases from J; bases unmatched to any gene: 8. CDR1 is MDHEN and CDR2 is SYDVKM in the germline V gene. The DNA for the CDR3 is TGTGCCAGCAGTTTTCACCCGGGACAGGGAGCCTACGAGCAGTACTTC. Residues: CASSFHPGQGAYEQYF.

The chain recombines TRBV7-9 with TRBJ2-7; D possibly corresponds to TRBD1 (5 bases). This CDR3 is 11 amino acids long. The V gene lost 6 bases and the J gene lost 4 bases, with 7 bases spanning the gap. From germline, CDR1 is SEHNR and CDR2 FQNEAQ (reference sequence). CDR3 sequence reads: CASSPGYEQYF. The CDR3 DNA is TGTGCCAGCAGTCCAGGGTACGAGCAGTACTTC.

In this sample, this clone turned up once. This chain joins TRBV28 and TRBJ2-7; perhaps TRBD1 as D (5 bases). Germline V gene data show CDR1 as MDHEN and CDR2 as SYDVKM. Trimming removed 1 base from V and 1 base from J, with 11 bases in between. CDR3 length: 15 amino acids. The CDR3 region is CASSLSRVRSYEQYF. The CDR3 DNA reads TGTGCCAGCAGTTTATCCAGGGTGCGGTCCTACGAGCAGTACTTC.

This chain connects TRBV3-1 (or the pseudogene TRBV3-2) to TRBJ2-7; D is unclear. The germline V gene has CDR1 LGHDT and CDR2 YNNKEL (reference sequence). The V end was cut by 1 base, the J end by 5 bases, with 6 bases between. This CDR3 is 12 amino acids long. The CDR3 spells CASSQVDHEQYF. As DNA, the CDR3 is TGTGCCAGCAGCCAAGTTGACCACGAGCAGTACTTC.

V gene TRBV5-1 combines with J gene TRBJ1-6; D remains ambiguous. V was pared by 1 base and J by 10 bases, with 12 bases between. CDR1 SGHRS and CDR2 YFSETQ come from the germline V gene. This CDR3 has 14 residues. CDR3 nucleotides: TGCGCCAGCAGCTTGAATAGGGCTGGGTCACCCCTCCACTTT. It yields the protein CASSLNRAGSPLHF.

This clone has a single count. J is TRBJ2-7 and V is TRBV28; D is perhaps TRBD1 (7 bases). The CDR3 is made up of 15 amino acids. Looked up from germline, CDR1 is MDHEN and CDR2 is SYDVKM. Trimming took 2 bases from V and 6 from J, leaving 17 bases between them. CDR3 sequence reads: CASSLRGTAGIEQYF. In DNA form, the CDR3 reads TGTGCCAGCAGTTTACGGGGGACAGCCGGTATCGAGCAGTACTTC. The full variable domain, in which reference TRBV28 and TRBJ2-7 provide the parts outside the CDR3, is DVKVTQSSRYLVKRTGEKVFLECVQDMDHENMFWYRQDPGLGLRLIYFSYDVKMKEKGDIPEGYSVSREKKERFSLILESASTNQTSMYLCASSLRGTAGIEQYFGPGTRLTVT.

This rearrangement joins TRBV7-6 to TRBJ2-7, with 14 bases identical to TRBD2. The germline V gene has CDR1 SGHVS and CDR2 FNYEAQ. V dropped 4 bases and J dropped 2; count of bases not matched to a gene: 1. The CDR3 totals 15 residues. The CDR3 DNA sequence: TGTGCCAGCAGCTCGGGACTAGCGGGGGCCTACGAGCAGTACTTC. This codes for CASSSGLAGAYEQYF.

The CDR3 nucleotides are TGTGCCAGCAGTGACAGGGTTGACTACAATGAGCAGTTCTTC. This gives the protein CASSDRVDYNEQFF. V and J are TRBV2 and TRBJ2-1, with D possibly being TRBD1 (5 bases). V lost 3 bases, J lost 3 bases, and 9 bases lay in between. The CDR3 loop spans 14 amino acids. Germline lookup yields CDR1 SNHLY and CDR2 FYNNEI.

This clone was observed once. This sequence joins TRBV7-2 and TRBJ1-1; a possible D gene is TRBD1 (6 bases). Germline V gene lookup returns CDR1 SGHTA and CDR2 FQGNSA. Trimming removed 2 bases at V and 3 bases at J, with 10 bases between. The CDR3 spans 14 residues. The CDR3 loop is CASSLQGLDTEAFF. CDR3 nucleotides: TGTGCCAGCAGCTTACAGGGGCTAGACACTGAAGCTTTCTTT.

The rearrangement links TRBV21-1 to TRBJ1-2; the table's D call, TRBD1, was not checked against the DNA. TRBV21-1 represents a pseudogene. The CDR3 is made up of 15 amino acids. The CDR3 DNA reads TGTGCCAGCAGCAACGGGACAGGGGGGGACTATGGCTACACCTTC. Its translation is CASSNGTGGDYGYTF.

The gene calls are TRBV21-1 and TRBJ2-3; the table gives TRBD1 as D, unverified against the DNA. TRBV21-1 is labeled a pseudogene. The CDR3 totals 14 residues. CDR3 sequence (DNA): TGTGCCAGCAGCAGGGACACGGGATCAGATACGCAGTATTTT. It encodes CASSRDTGSDTQYF.

V and J are TRBV18 and TRBJ1-6; 7 bases are a match to TRBD1. Germline lookup yields CDR1 KGHSH and CDR2 LQKENI. This CDR3 spans 18 amino acids. V dropped 1 base and J dropped 0; count of bases not matched to a gene: 6. This chain's CDR3 is CASSPRNRGNSYNSPLHF. Written as DNA, the CDR3 is TGTGCCAGCTCACCACGGAACAGGGGTAACTCCTATAATTCACCCCTCCACTTT.

This clone was seen only a few times. The rearrangement uses TRBV7-8 and TRBJ2-4, with a weak D call TRBD1 (5 bases). Germline CDR1 and CDR2: SGHVS and FQNEAQ. V gave up 5 bases and J gave up 1 base, with 6 bases separating them. The CDR3 loop spans 13 amino acids. The CDR3 loop reads CASSRQAKNIQYF. CDR3 DNA: TGTGCCAGCAGCCGACAGGCCAAAAACATTCAGTACTTC.

This chain joins TRBV5-6 and TRBJ1-2; D is possibly TRBD1 (6 bases). Germline V CDR1 and CDR2: SGHDT, YYEEEE. With 0 bases removed from V and 2 bases from J, the gap between germline ends came to 11 bases. The CDR3 loop spans 15 amino acids. CDR3 sequence reads: CASSLVWGANYGYTF. The DNA of the CDR3 is TGTGCCAGCAGCTTGGTTTGGGGGGCCAACTATGGCTACACCTTC.

The chain joins TRBV12-3 or TRBV12-4 to TRBJ2-1; possibly TRBD1 for D (5 bases). The V end was cut by 3 bases, the J end by 9 bases, with 12 bases between. The CDR3 has 13 residues. The DNA for the CDR3 is TGTGCCAGCAGTTTTCAGGGCGGTACTGAGCAGTTCTTC. This codes for CASSFQGGTEQFF.

With respect to this clone: An end of the junction does not agree with germline; a read error may underlie this. The chain joins TRBV6-2 or TRBV6-3 to TRBJ2-1; D gene ambiguous. Germline V gene lookup returns CDR1 MNHEY and CDR2 SVGEGT. This CDR3 region has 14 residues. The CDR3 nucleotides are TGTGCCAGCAGTGACTCGAGCTCCTACAATGAGCAGTTCTTC. Residues: CASSDSSSYNEQFF.

The chain carries TRBV11-2 and TRBJ1-4; no clear D. Germline CDR1 is SGHAT and CDR2 is FQNNGV. V was clipped by 1 base and J by 8 bases, with 11 bases between them. The CDR3 runs to 14 residues. CDR3 sequence reads: CASSLGANREKLFF. The CDR3 DNA reads as TGTGCCAGCAGCTTAGGTGCTAATAGGGAAAAACTGTTTTTT.

The chain employs TRBV6-5 and TRBJ1-2; 9 bases line up with TRBD1. Looked up from germline, CDR1 is MNHEY and CDR2 is SVGAGI. This CDR3 is 14 amino acids long. V was pared by 3 bases and J by 4 bases, with 3 bases of the junction left unmatched. The CDR3 bases are TGTGCCAGCAGTTATACAGGGGGCGTCTATGGCTACACCTTC. This encodes CASSYTGGVYGYTF.

V gene TRBV28 combines with J gene TRBJ2-2; D is perhaps TRBD2 (7 bases). Trimming pared 3 bases from V and 5 bases from J, leaving 10 bases between. This CDR3 is 14 amino acids long. Germline V gene lookup returns CDR1 MDHEN and CDR2 SYDVKM. CDR3 sequence reads: CASSFGGLTGELFF. The CDR3 DNA reads as TGTGCCAGCAGTTTCGGGGGGCTTACCGGGGAGCTGTTTTTT.

This clone came up a few times. V and J are TRBV7-9 and TRBJ1-1; maybe TRBD1 (6 bases). The V end lost 2 bases, the J end lost 4 bases, and 8 bases lay between the germline ends. This CDR3 is 13 amino acids long. Germline V gene lookup returns CDR1 SEHNR and CDR2 FQNEAQ (reference sequence). CDR3 in amino acids: CASSLRGGTEAFF. As DNA, the CDR3 is TGTGCCAGCAGCTTAAGGGGGGGCACTGAAGCTTTCTTT.